The 9 T cell receptor beta chains below were found in one sample sequenced in a study of control samples from healthy donors and cancer patients. Clones were read by immunoSEQ multiplex PCR, and TCRdb kept only the in-frame ones, dropping some. The sample lists some 130,000 clones; 88% were seen once. Material: blood. The receptors come from a woman aged 25 to 45 in good health.

V usage is TRBV3-1 (or the pseudogene TRBV3-2) and J usage is TRBJ2-1; no definite D call. Trimming removed 4 bases at V and 6 bases at J, with 7 bases between. The CDR3 sequence is 12 residues long. Looked up from germline, CDR1 is LGHDT and CDR2 is YNNKEL (reference sequence). The CDR3 DNA reads TGTGCCAGCAGCCCGCTCGGCAATGAGCAGTTCTTC. Its protein is CASSPLGNEQFF.

V and J are TRBV28 and TRBJ1-2, with D perhaps matching TRBD1 (5 bases). Germline CDR1 and CDR2: MDHEN and SYDVKM. V gave up 5 bases and J gave up 8 bases, with 12 bases separating them. The CDR3 has 12 amino acids. The DNA for the CDR3 is TGTGCCAGCAGTCCGGGGACCGTAGGCTACACCTTC. Its translation is CASSPGTVGYTF.

This clone appeared once. This chain connects TRBV5-1 to TRBJ2-7; tentatively, D is TRBD2 (5 bases). The germline V gene has CDR1 SGHRS and CDR2 YFSETQ. Trimming took off 5 bases at V and 3 bases at J, with 15 bases between the two ends. CDR3 length: 14 amino acids. DNA for the CDR3: TGCGCCAGCAGTACCGGGCCGGGGAGCTACGAGCAGTACTTC. It is translated as CASSTGPGSYEQYF.

The genes are TRBV30 and TRBJ2-1; D is possibly TRBD2 (6 bases). V was trimmed by 3 bases and J by 4 bases, leaving 10 bases between them. Germline lookup yields CDR1 GTSNPN and CDR2 SVGIG (reference sequence). This CDR3 region has 13 residues. CDR3 nucleotides: TGTGCCTGGAGCCGGGACTCTTACAATGAGCAGTTCTTC. Amino acid sequence: CAWSRDSYNEQFF.

This chain uses TRBV11-3 with TRBJ2-3, with 7 bases that match TRBD2. This CDR3 is 14 amino acids long. Germline CDR1 is SGHNT and CDR2 is YENEEA. V trimming: 5 bases; J trimming: 4 bases; junction bases outside the gene matches: 6. The CDR3 bases are TGTGCCAGCAGCCCCGGTGCGGGGGCAGATACGCAGTATTTT. Encoded protein: CASSPGAGADTQYF.

This clone occurred a few times. The chain couples TRBV10-3 to TRBJ2-6; D is unresolved. The CDR3 length is 13 residues. In germline, CDR1 is ENHRY, CDR2 SYGVKD. V shed 8 bases and J shed 1 base, with 6 bases lying between them. CDR3 coding DNA: TGTGCCATCCGCACGTCTGGGGCCAACGTCCTGACTTTC. Translated, it gives CAIRTSGANVLTF.

The chain recombines TRBV5-1 with TRBJ2-3; 16 bases agree with TRBD2. J gave up 1 base and V 0 bases, and 2 bases lay outside the gene matches. CDR3 length: 18 residues. Per germline, CDR1 SGHRS and CDR2 YFSETQ. CDR3 DNA sequence: TGCGCCAGCAGCTTGGAGGGGACTAGCGGGAGGGGCACAGATACGCAGTATTTT. This sequence encodes CASSLEGTSGRGTDTQYF.

CDR3 protein: CAIGQGYGYTF. Here the CDR3 DNA reads TGTGCCATCGGACAGGGCTATGGCTACACCTTC. The rearrangement uses TRBV24-1 and TRBJ1-2, with 8 bases lining up with TRBD1. Losses at the gene ends were 11 bases for V and 4 bases for J; bases not matched to a gene: 2. This CDR3 contains 11 residues. Germline V gives CDR1 KGHDR, CDR2 SFDVKD.

The chain employs TRBV28 and TRBJ2-7; 10 positions match TRBD1. J lost 1 base, V lost 2 bases, and 5 bases had no gene match. Germline V gene sequence: CDR1 MDHEN, CDR2 SYDVKM. The CDR3 covers 16 residues. CDR3: CASSLKGTGVSYEQYF. The CDR3 nucleotides are TGTGCCAGCAGTTTAAAGGGGACAGGGGTTTCCTACGAGCAGTACTTC.